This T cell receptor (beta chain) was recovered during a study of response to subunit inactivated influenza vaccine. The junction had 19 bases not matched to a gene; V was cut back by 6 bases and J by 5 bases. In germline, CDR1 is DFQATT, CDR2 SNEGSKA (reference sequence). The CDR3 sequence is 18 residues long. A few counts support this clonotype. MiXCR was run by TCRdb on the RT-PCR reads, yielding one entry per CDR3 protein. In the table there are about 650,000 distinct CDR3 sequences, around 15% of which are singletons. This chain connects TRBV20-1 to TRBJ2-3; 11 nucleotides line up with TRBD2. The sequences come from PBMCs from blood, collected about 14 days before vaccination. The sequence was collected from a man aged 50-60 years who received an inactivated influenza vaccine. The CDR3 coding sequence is TGCAGTGCCACCGGGAGATTACTAGCGGGGGCTATCAAAGATACGCAGTATTTT. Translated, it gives CSATGRLLAGAIKDTQYF.